The present entry profiles one T cell receptor (beta chain) with its context. What it binds is not known. These data originate in a study of beta chain features in type 1 diabetes. The study, taken as a whole, reports: TCRB repertoires of naive, central memory and Treg cells appeared more similar among patients than among healthy donors.

V lost 3 bases, J lost 0 bases, and 17 bases lay in between. The CDR3 runs to 17 residues. In germline, CDR1 is LGHNA, CDR2 YNFKEQ. Every bit of the isolated RNA underwent reverse transcription, so sequencing read expressed TCRB transcripts. Profiling relied on immunoSEQ multiplex PCR, and the TCRdb table lists in-frame clones only, not all of them. The table shows fewer than 200,000 clones, with 8.1% occurring only once. The chain joins TRBV4-2 to TRBJ1-1, with D tentatively TRBD1 (5 bases). The source is a man between 18 and 29 years old in good health. The sequenced sample was central memory CD4+ T cells from blood. This CDR3 is CASSHGRVIRVNTEAFF. CDR3 in DNA: TGTGCCAGCAGCCACGGCAGGGTTATTCGGGTGAACACTGAAGCTTTCTTT.